This TCR beta chain was sequenced for a study of blood T cell repertoires in COVID-19. Study details: Acute-phase and convalescent COVID-19 samples originated in the United States, Italy and Spain. PBMCs, B-cell-depleted T cells, or T cells provided the cDNA or gDNA that made up the material.

Original analysis: The assay estimated nucleated cells by amplifying reference gene primers. Repertoires were generated with immunoSEQ multiplex PCR, while TCRdb's copy carries only in-frame clones and drops some. V, J and clone size were drawn from that table, and D and trimming were deduced from the DNA. The sample records 100,000 to 130,000 clones, under 95% being singletons. Germline assignment: CDR1 SGDLS and CDR2 YYNGEE. The CDR3 runs to 14 residues. The V end lost 4 bases, the J end lost 0 bases, and 11 bases lay between the germline ends. The receptor comes from a woman in her twenties or thirties with acute or convalescent COVID-19. This rearrangement joins TRBV9 to TRBJ2-7; a possible D gene is TRBD2 (6 bases). What was sequenced was peripheral blood. The CDR3 loop is CASSLRLDSYEQYF. In DNA, the CDR3 is TGTGCCAGCAGCCTACGACTAGACTCCTACGAGCAGTACTTC.